A selection of T cell receptor beta chains follows, all from one sample in a study of cytomegalovirus exposure and HLA in healthy donors. The protocol was immunoSEQ multiplex PCR, while the TCRdb copy is restricted to in-frame clones and leaves out a portion. The table shows 80,000 or so clones, with about two thirds occurring only once. The sequencing input was PBMCs. These receptors came from a man between 25 and 39 years old in good health and CMV-seropositive. CDR3s include the opening cysteine and the closing phenylalanine or tryptophan. A D gene is named only where the DNA matches it firmly. Size tells how often a clone was seen (once, few, many) or the class of an expanded clone, and some rows leave it out.

V gene: TRBV14; clone size: -; J gene: TRBJ2-1; D gene: TRBD2; CDR3 DNA: TGTGCCAGCAGCCAAGATGAAAGCGGGGGGTACAATGAGCAGTTCTTC; CDR3 protein: CASSQDESGGYNEQFF
V gene: TRBV19; clone size: few; J gene: TRBJ1-2; D gene: TRBD1; CDR3 DNA: TGTGCCAGTAGTGCGAAGGGACAGGGGAACACCTTC; CDR3 protein: CASSAKGQGNTF
V gene: TRBV7-9; clone size: -; J gene: TRBJ1-2; D gene: -; CDR3 DNA: TGTGCCAGCAGCTTAGAAGGACAGATTAACTATGGCTACACCTTC; CDR3 protein: CASSLEGQINYGYTF
V gene: TRBV19; clone size: few; J gene: TRBJ1-2; D gene: -; CDR3 DNA: TGTGCCAGTAGTCCGAAAGGGGAGGCCCCCTCCCGTGGCTACACCTTC; CDR3 protein: CASSPKGEAPSRGYTF
V gene: TRBV11-2; clone size: -; J gene: TRBJ1-2; D gene: TRBD1; CDR3 DNA: TGTGCCAGCAGCCGGACAGGCCGAAACTTCTATGGCTACACCTTC; CDR3 protein: CASSRTGRNFYGYTF
V gene: TRBV5-4; clone size: few; J gene: TRBJ2-1; D gene: -; CDR3 DNA: TGTGCCAGCAGCCACCGGGACTGGTACTACAATGAGCAGTTCTTC; CDR3 protein: CASSHRDWYYNEQFF
V gene: TRBV19; clone size: few; J gene: TRBJ2-7; D gene: TRBD1; CDR3 DNA: TGTGCCAGCCGGGACAGGGGGCAGTACGAGCAGTACTTC; CDR3 protein: CASRDRGQYEQYF
V gene: TRBV7-9; clone size: few; J gene: TRBJ1-2; D gene: TRBD1; CDR3 DNA: TGTGCCAGCAGCGCACGGGACAGGGGGGGCTATGGCTACACCTTC; CDR3 protein: CASSARDRGGYGYTF
V gene: TRBV9; clone size: -; J gene: TRBJ2-3; D gene: -; CDR3 DNA: TGTGCCAGCAGCGTAGCTTATAGCGATACGCAGTATTTT; CDR3 protein: CASSVAYSDTQYF
V gene: TRBV2; clone size: few; J gene: TRBJ2-5; D gene: TRBD1; CDR3 DNA: TGTGCCAGCAGCTCCTACAGGGGAGAGACCCAGTACTTC; CDR3 protein: CASSSYRGETQYF
V gene: TRBV28; clone size: -; J gene: TRBJ2-4; D gene: TRBD2; CDR3 DNA: TGTGCCAGCAGTTTGGGGGGGGCCAAAAACATTCAGTACTTC; CDR3 protein: CASSLGGAKNIQYF
V gene: TRBV7-9; clone size: -; J gene: TRBJ2-5; D gene: TRBD2; CDR3 DNA: TGTGCCAGCAGAGGGAGGGCGGCCCAAGAGACCCAGTACTTC; CDR3 protein: CASRGRAAQETQYF
V gene: TRBV27; clone size: -; J gene: TRBJ2-7; D gene: -; CDR3 DNA: TGTGCCAGCAGTTTATCGGAGGGGCGAACCTACGAGCAGTACTTC; CDR3 protein: CASSLSEGRTYEQYF
V gene: TRBV4-1; clone size: few; J gene: TRBJ1-6; D gene: -; CDR3 DNA: TGCGCCAGCAGCCAGGAGGGCCAGAGCTCCTATAATTCACCCCTCCACTTT; CDR3 protein: CASSQEGQSSYNSPLHF
V gene: TRBV27; clone size: -; J gene: TRBJ2-1; D gene: TRBD2; CDR3 DNA: TGTGCCAGCAGGCCGGGACTAGCGGGGAACAATGAGCAGTTCTTC; CDR3 protein: CASRPGLAGNNEQFF
V gene: TRBV5-5; clone size: -; J gene: TRBJ1-5; D gene: -; CDR3 DNA: TGTGCCAGCAGACGGGACATTTGGGCTAATCAGCCCCAGCATTTT; CDR3 protein: CASRRDIWANQPQHF
V gene: TRBV2; clone size: -; J gene: TRBJ1-5; D gene: -; CDR3 DNA: TGTGCCAGCAGTGGAGGGGGAAATAGCAATCAGCCCCAGCATTTT; CDR3 protein: CASSGGGNSNQPQHF
V gene: TRBV9; clone size: few; J gene: TRBJ2-2; D gene: TRBD1; CDR3 DNA: TGTGCCAGCAGCCTTGGGACAGCGTTCTCCGGGGAGCTGTTTTTT; CDR3 protein: CASSLGTAFSGELFF
V gene: TRBV15; clone size: -; J gene: TRBJ1-1; D gene: TRBD1; CDR3 DNA: TGTGCCACCAGCAGAGAGGGAAAAACAGGGGTCCTGAACACTGAAGCTTTCTTT; CDR3 protein: CATSREGKTGVLNTEAFF
V gene: TRBV9; clone size: -; J gene: TRBJ2-1; D gene: TRBD2; CDR3 DNA: TGTGCCAGCAGTCGTAGCGGGAGGTTTGGTGAGCAGTTCTTC; CDR3 protein: CASSRSGRFGEQFF
V gene: TRBV5-1; clone size: few; J gene: TRBJ1-2; D gene: -; CDR3 DNA: TGCGCCAGCAGCTTGGCCGGGGATGGCTACACCTTC; CDR3 protein: CASSLAGDGYTF
V gene: TRBV19; clone size: -; J gene: TRBJ1-1; D gene: TRBD1; CDR3 DNA: TGTGCCAGTAGTCTCCGGACAGGGCCCACTGAAGCTTTCTTT; CDR3 protein: CASSLRTGPTEAFF
V gene: TRBV2; clone size: -; J gene: TRBJ2-7; D gene: -; CDR3 DNA: TGTGCCAGCAGCTCCATGGGCGACGAGCAGTACTTC; CDR3 protein: CASSSMGDEQYF
V gene: TRBV9; clone size: -; J gene: TRBJ2-3; D gene: TRBD1; CDR3 DNA: TGTGCCAGCAGCGTAATACCGGAGGACAGGGTCTTAGATACGCAGTATTTT; CDR3 protein: CASSVIPEDRVLDTQYF
V gene: TRBV7-6; clone size: once; J gene: TRBJ1-2; D gene: TRBD1; CDR3 DNA: TGTGCCAGCAGCCGGGACAGGGTCGGCTATGGCTACACCTTC; CDR3 protein: CASSRDRVGYGYTF
V gene: TRBV5-4; clone size: -; J gene: TRBJ2-6; D gene: -; CDR3 DNA: TGTGCCAGCAGCTTGGGGGCTTCTGGGGCCAACGTCCTGACCTTC; CDR3 protein: CASSLGASGANVLTF
V gene: TRBV10-3; clone size: medium-sized; J gene: TRBJ2-6; D gene: -; CDR3 DNA: TGTGCCATCAGTGAGTCGAGACAGGAACGCTCCTCTGGGGCCAACGTCCTGACTTTC; CDR3 protein: CAISESRQERSSGANVLTF
V gene: TRBV7-9; clone size: -; J gene: TRBJ2-7; D gene: -; CDR3 DNA: TGTTCCAGCAGCGGCGGATCGGACGAGCAGTACTTC; CDR3 protein: CSSSGGSDEQYF
V gene: TRBV18; clone size: -; J gene: TRBJ1-1; D gene: -; CDR3 DNA: TGTGCCAGCTCACCAGACAGAATGAACACTGAAGCTTTCTTT; CDR3 protein: CASSPDRMNTEAFF
V gene: TRBV29-1; clone size: -; J gene: TRBJ2-1; D gene: -; CDR3 DNA: TGCAGCGTCGCCGGGACTTACACTGAGCAGTTCTTC; CDR3 protein: CSVAGTYTEQFF
V gene: TRBV6-5; clone size: -; J gene: TRBJ2-6; D gene: -; CDR3 DNA: TGTGCCAGCAGTTACCAAGCGTCCTCTGGGGCCAACGTCCTGACTTTC; CDR3 protein: CASSYQASSGANVLTF
V gene: TRBV11-2; clone size: -; J gene: TRBJ1-5; D gene: TRBD1; CDR3 DNA: TGTGCCAGCAGCTTAGATATAGGGACAGGGGGCGGGGGTGGTCAGCCCCAGCATTTT; CDR3 protein: CASSLDIGTGGGGGQPQHF
V gene: TRBV2; clone size: -; J gene: TRBJ2-5; D gene: -; CDR3 DNA: TGTGCCACCCGAGGGGGGCTAGCGGTTCAAGAGACCCAGTACTTC; CDR3 protein: CATRGGLAVQETQYF
V gene: TRBV6-5; clone size: -; J gene: TRBJ1-6; D gene: -; CDR3 DNA: TGTGCCAGCAGAGGCCGGGGGTCACCCCTCCACTTT; CDR3 protein: CASRGRGSPLHF
V gene: TRBV7-9; clone size: few; J gene: TRBJ1-1; D gene: -; CDR3 DNA: TGTGCCAGCAGCCCCGAGGGTGAAGCTTTCTTT; CDR3 protein: CASSPEGEAFF
V gene: TRBV29-1; clone size: -; J gene: TRBJ2-7; D gene: -; CDR3 DNA: TGCAGCGTTGCCCGCTCGGGGAGATCCGCCGAGCAGTACTTC; CDR3 protein: CSVARSGRSAEQYF
V gene: TRBV28; clone size: -; J gene: TRBJ1-5; D gene: -; CDR3 DNA: TGTGCCAGCAGTTCCCCGGGTCAGCCCCAGCATTTT; CDR3 protein: CASSSPGQPQHF
V gene: TRBV6-5; clone size: medium-sized; J gene: TRBJ2-7; D gene: -; CDR3 DNA: TGTGCCAGCAGTGAGGCGGGGAGCTCCTACGAGCAGTACTTC; CDR3 protein: CASSEAGSSYEQYF
V gene: TRBV19; clone size: -; J gene: TRBJ2-7; D gene: TRBD1; CDR3 DNA: TGTGCCAGTAGTTTAGGATTGACAGGGGTCTACGAGCAGTACTTC; CDR3 protein: CASSLGLTGVYEQYF
V gene: TRBV5-1; clone size: -; J gene: TRBJ1-1; D gene: -; CDR3 DNA: TGCGCCAGCAGCTTGGGCGGGGGACAGAACACTGAAGCTTTCTTT; CDR3 protein: CASSLGGGQNTEAFF
V gene: TRBV4-3; clone size: -; J gene: TRBJ2-7; D gene: -; CDR3 DNA: TGCGCCAGCAGCCAAGGCTCAACGGGTTTCTCCTACGAGCAGTACTTC; CDR3 protein: CASSQGSTGFSYEQYF
V gene: TRBV5-1; clone size: -; J gene: TRBJ2-3; D gene: TRBD2; CDR3 DNA: TGCGCCAGCAGCTTGCGACTAGCGGAACTCACAGATACGCAGTATTTT; CDR3 protein: CASSLRLAELTDTQYF
V gene: TRBV28; clone size: -; J gene: TRBJ1-5; D gene: -; CDR3 DNA: TGTGCCAGCAGTTTCTTACAGAGTGGCAATCAGCCCCAGCATTTT; CDR3 protein: CASSFLQSGNQPQHF
V gene: TRBV29-1; clone size: -; J gene: TRBJ2-7; D gene: -; CDR3 DNA: TGCAGCGTTGAAGATCGAAGGAGCGGCGAGCAGTACTTC; CDR3 protein: CSVEDRRSGEQYF
V gene: TRBV14; clone size: -; J gene: TRBJ2-7; D gene: TRBD2; CDR3 DNA: TGTGCCAGCAGCGCGGGACTAGCGGGAGGCCCCCCTTACGAGCAGTACTTC; CDR3 protein: CASSAGLAGGPPYEQYF
V gene: TRBV9; clone size: -; J gene: TRBJ2-2; D gene: -; CDR3 DNA: TGTGCCAGCAGCGACGGGAGGAACACCGGGGAGCTGTTTTTT; CDR3 protein: CASSDGRNTGELFF
V gene: TRBV7-3; clone size: few; J gene: TRBJ1-1; D gene: -; CDR3 DNA: TGTGCCAGCAGCTTCGCCCCAGGGTCTGAAGCTTTCTTT; CDR3 protein: CASSFAPGSEAFF
V gene: TRBV9; clone size: once; J gene: TRBJ2-7; D gene: TRBD1; CDR3 DNA: TGTGCCAGCAGTGAGACAGGGGACACCTACGAGCAGTACTTC; CDR3 protein: CASSETGDTYEQYF
V gene: TRBV2; clone size: -; J gene: TRBJ1-5; D gene: -; CDR3 DNA: TGTGCCAGCAGTGACAGGGCCCCTGGCAATCAGCCCCAGCATTTT; CDR3 protein: CASSDRAPGNQPQHF
V gene: TRBV5-6; clone size: -; J gene: TRBJ2-5; D gene: TRBD1; CDR3 DNA: TGTGCCAGCAGCTTGGGACAGGGGGGCGTCGGGGAGACCCAGTACTTC; CDR3 protein: CASSLGQGGVGETQYF
V gene: TRBV30; clone size: -; J gene: TRBJ1-3; D gene: TRBD1; CDR3 DNA: TGTGCCTGGATATCAGGGGGCCGCACTGGAAACACCATATATTTT; CDR3 protein: CAWISGGRTGNTIYF
V gene: TRBV5-1; clone size: -; J gene: TRBJ2-3; D gene: TRBD2; CDR3 DNA: TGCGCCAGCAGCTTGGAGGGACTAGCGGGGAGCACAGGTACGCAGTATTTT; CDR3 protein: CASSLEGLAGSTGTQYF
V gene: TRBV6-6; clone size: few; J gene: TRBJ2-7; D gene: TRBD2; CDR3 DNA: TGTGCCAGCAGCTTAGCGGGAGTCCCCTCCTACGAGCAGTACTTC; CDR3 protein: CASSLAGVPSYEQYF
V gene: TRBV6-5; clone size: -; J gene: TRBJ2-4; D gene: TRBD2; CDR3 DNA: TGTGCCAGCAGTTCGGGACTAGCTCAAAACATTCAGTACTTC; CDR3 protein: CASSSGLAQNIQYF
V gene: TRBV27; clone size: -; J gene: TRBJ2-7; D gene: -; CDR3 DNA: TGTGCCAGCAAGAGGGACTTCTCCTACGAGCAGTACTTC; CDR3 protein: CASKRDFSYEQYF
V gene: TRBV27; clone size: -; J gene: TRBJ2-3; D gene: TRBD2; CDR3 DNA: TGTGCCAGCAGTTTCGACCCCCCTAGCGGGACGACAGATACGCAGTATTTT; CDR3 protein: CASSFDPPSGTTDTQYF
V gene: TRBV6-5; clone size: once; J gene: TRBJ1-5; D gene: TRBD1; CDR3 DNA: TGTGCCAGCAGTCCCCGGGACAGGACAAATCAGCCCCAGCATTTT; CDR3 protein: CASSPRDRTNQPQHF
V gene: TRBV6-6; clone size: -; J gene: TRBJ2-7; D gene: -; CDR3 DNA: TGTGCCAGCAGTTACGGCTTAGCGAGTATCTCCTACGAGCAGTACTTC; CDR3 protein: CASSYGLASISYEQYF
V gene: TRBV4-1; clone size: few; J gene: TRBJ2-5; D gene: -; CDR3 DNA: TGCGCCAGCAGCCGACTAGTGGGGGAGACCCAGTACTTC; CDR3 protein: CASSRLVGETQYF
V gene: TRBV7-9; clone size: -; J gene: TRBJ1-3; D gene: TRBD1; CDR3 DNA: TGTGCCAGCAGCTTAGATCGGGGACAGCGAAACACCATATATTTT; CDR3 protein: CASSLDRGQRNTIYF